The rows below give T cell receptor beta chains drawn from one sample of a study of T cell responses to AZD1222 COVID-19 vaccine. The repertoire was sequenced with immunoSEQ multiplex PCR; TCRdb's copy has only in-frame clones and lacks some. Here the sample spans around 140,000 clones, approximately 90% being singletons. The source was peripheral blood, collected 28 days after the second AZD1222 dose. The receptors originated from an adult who received the AZD1222 COVID-19 vaccine. CDR3s include the opening cysteine and the closing phenylalanine or tryptophan. The D gene is left open where the match is weak. Clone size is given for some rows only: seen once, a few or many times, or a class if the clone is expanded.

cdr3_aa cdr3_nt j_call clone_size v_call d_call cdr3_length
CAITEGREGSTDTQYF TGTGCCATCACCGAGGGGCGGGAGGGCAGCACAGATACGCAGTATTTT TRBJ2-3 - TRBV10-3 TRBD2 16
CASSTPGQGALGELFF TGTGCCAGCAGCACTCCGGGACAGGGGGCGCTCGGGGAGCTGTTTTTT TRBJ2-2 - TRBV9 TRBD1 16
CASSRGGDSATEQYF TGTGCCAGCAGCCGCGGGGGGGACTCGGCCACCGAGCAGTACTTC TRBJ2-7 - TRBV7-3 TRBD2 15
CASSLVDREWYEQYF TGTGCCAGCAGCTTAGTCGACAGGGAATGGTACGAGCAGTACTTC TRBJ2-7 - TRBV7-2 TRBD1 15
CASTSQGGEKLFF TGTGCCAGCACATCACAGGGGGGTGAAAAACTGTTTTTT TRBJ1-4 - TRBV27 TRBD1 13
CASSPGLAVPGELFF TGTGCCAGCAGCCCCGGACTAGCGGTACCCGGGGAGCTGTTTTTT TRBJ2-2 - TRBV5-5 TRBD2 15
CASSLYAARETQYF TGTGCCAGCAGCTTATACGCAGCCCGAGAGACCCAGTACTTC TRBJ2-5 - TRBV13 - 14
CSVRTGLAVEQYF TGCAGCGTCCGGACTGGCCTGGCGGTAGAGCAGTACTTC TRBJ2-7 - TRBV29-1 - 13
CASSFEAGGPQETQYF TGCGCCAGCAGCTTTGAAGCGGGAGGGCCCCAAGAGACCCAGTACTTC TRBJ2-5 once TRBV5-1 TRBD2 16
CASSPGQPDSPLHF TGTGCCAGCAGCCCGGGACAGCCAGATTCACCCCTCCACTTT TRBJ1-6 once TRBV4-2 TRBD1 14
CASSPPNEQYF TGTGCCAGCAGCCCGCCCAACGAGCAGTACTTC TRBJ2-7 - TRBV5-8 - 11
CASSQDPTSGFHEQYF TGTGCCAGCAGCCAAGATCCGACTAGCGGGTTCCACGAGCAGTACTTC TRBJ2-7 - TRBV4-2 TRBD2 16
CATTPDAGQPQHF TGTGCCACCACGCCGGACGCGGGTCAGCCCCAGCATTTT TRBJ1-5 once TRBV12-3/TRBV12-4 - 13
CASSPRGAEDGYTF TGTGCCAGCTCACCGCGGGGGGCGGAGGATGGCTACACCTTC TRBJ1-2 - TRBV18 - 14
CASSQKRRTGYSGELFF TGTGCCAGCAGCCAAAAGCGTCGGACAGGGTATTCCGGGGAGCTGTTTTTT TRBJ2-2 - TRBV3-1/TRBV3-2 TRBD1 17
CASSPTRTGYSPLHF TGTGCCAGCTCACCGACGAGGACAGGTTATTCACCCCTCCACTTT TRBJ1-6 - TRBV18 TRBD1 15